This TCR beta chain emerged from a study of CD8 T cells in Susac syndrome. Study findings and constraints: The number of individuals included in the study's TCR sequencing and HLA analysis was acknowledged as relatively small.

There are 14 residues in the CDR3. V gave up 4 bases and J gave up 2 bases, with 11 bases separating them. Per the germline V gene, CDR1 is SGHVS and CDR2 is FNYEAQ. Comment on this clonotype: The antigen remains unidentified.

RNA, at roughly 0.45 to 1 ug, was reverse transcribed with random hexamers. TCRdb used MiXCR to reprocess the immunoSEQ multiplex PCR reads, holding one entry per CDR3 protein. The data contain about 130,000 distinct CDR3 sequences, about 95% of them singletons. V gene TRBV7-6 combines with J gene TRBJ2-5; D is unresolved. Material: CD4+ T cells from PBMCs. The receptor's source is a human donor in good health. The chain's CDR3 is CASSSRTLQETQYF. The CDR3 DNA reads TGTGCCAGCAGCTCCCGGACGTTGCAAGAGACCCAGTACTTC.